These 10 T cell receptor beta chains share one sample of origin, sequenced in a study of CXCR3-negative and CXCR3-positive naive CD8 T cells. Overall study results and limits: Naive CXCR3-positive cells had TRB CDR3s more hydrophobic than those of CXCR3-negative naive cells.

Which antigens these TCRs recognize remains unknown. With UMI labels, 5' RACE was used to prepare the TRB cDNA libraries. TCRdb reprocessed the 5' RACE reads and reports one entry per CDR3 protein, with no DNA. In all, the sample yields about 70,000 distinct CDR3 sequences. The specimen was naive CXCR3+ CD8+ T cells from blood. As for subset: CD45RO-CCR7+CD27+CD95- naive CD8+ T cells expressing CXCR3 (TNR3+). The receptors here all came from a human donor in good health. Some clones in this sample may be carry-over from other donors' samples.

This rearrangement joins TRBV5-1 to TRBJ2-5; TCRdb's D call of TRBD2 is untestable without DNA. The CDR3 is 15 residues long. Germline CDR1 is SGHRS and CDR2 is YFSETQ. CDR3 residues: CASTLEDWTEETQYF.

This chain joins TRBV28 and TRBJ2-2; TCRdb gives TRBD2 as the D gene, but with no DNA this cannot be confirmed. Germline values: CDR1 MDHEN, CDR2 SYDVKM. The CDR3 sequence is 14 residues long. This CDR3 is CASSMTSATGELFF.

The V call is TRBV7-9, the J call TRBJ2-5. Germline CDR1 is SEHNR and CDR2 is FQNEAQ (reference sequence). There are 12 residues in the CDR3. This chain's CDR3 is CASSGVQETQYF.

The chain carries TRBV10-3 and TRBJ2-3; the D call from TCRdb, TRBD2, cannot be confirmed without DNA. The CDR3 loop spans 15 amino acids. The germline V gene encodes CDR1 ENHRY and CDR2 SYGVKD. CDR3 protein: CAIQGGRGSTDTQYF.

The J gene is TRBJ1-1, the V gene TRBV29-1; TCRdb's D call, TRBD1, is unchecked because there is no DNA. Germline lookup yields CDR1 SQVTM and CDR2 ANQGSEA. The CDR3 consists of 12 residues. The CDR3 is CSLDQGSTEAFF.

The rearrangement joins TRBV7-9 to TRBJ1-1. Germline CDR1 and CDR2: SEHNR and FQNEAQ (reference sequence). The CDR3 length is 13 residues. The CDR3 spells CASSSVLNTEAFF. The full variable domain, in which reference TRBV7-9 and TRBJ1-1 provide the parts outside the CDR3, is DTGVSQNPRHKITKRGQNVTFRCDPISEHNRLYWYRQTLGQGPEFLTYFQNEAQLEKSRLLSDRFSAERPKGSFSTLEIQRTEQGDSAMYLCASSSVLNTEAFFGQGTRLTVV.

V gene TRBV7-9 combines with J gene TRBJ1-2. Germline loops: CDR1 SEHNR, CDR2 FQNEAQ (reference sequence). This CDR3 has 13 residues. CDR3 in amino acids: CASSPRTVYGYTF.

The chain carries TRBV6-4 and TRBJ2-1. The CDR3 runs to 15 residues. Germline V gives CDR1 MRHNA, CDR2 SNTAGT. CDR3 sequence reads: CASSDSTADYNEQFF.

The rearrangement joins TRBV29-1 to TRBJ2-1; TCRdb indicates TRBD2, and absent DNA this call remains unverified. This CDR3 contains 21 residues. Per the germline V gene, CDR1 is SQVTM and CDR2 is ANQGSEA. CDR3 in amino acids: CSAQGLAGDNNYSPNYNEQFF.

J is TRBJ2-2 and V is TRBV15; TCRdb lists TRBD1, though no DNA is available to test this call. Germline CDR1 reads LNHNV; CDR2 reads YYDKDF (reference sequence). This CDR3 region has 13 residues. The CDR3: CATSRGGAGELFF.